This T cell receptor (beta chain) appears in the sequencing data of a study of control samples from healthy donors and cancer patients (dated by TCRdb to about 2020). From the germline V gene, CDR1 is MGHDK and CDR2 is SYGVNS. A distance of 8 bases separates the germline ends of V and J, which lose 4 bases and 4 bases respectively. From its cysteine to its phenylalanine, the CDR3 spans 13 amino acids. Only CDR3 DNA remains: 39 bases, in frame from the first base. In the case of this clone: Its antigen specificity is not known. Per-nucleotide qualities are absent, and no much larger clonotype sits a single base away.

The library was produced with the immunoSEQ multiplex PCR assay. TCRdb carries this immuneACCESS record with in-frame sequences only. Its versions omit some clonotypes, under half of them owing to an unresolved V gene in the studies checked, with the rest unexplained. This sample lists some 140,000 clones; just under 95% were detected once. The top ten clones comprise 14% of the sample. The rearranged chain carries TRBV25-1 and TRBJ1-5; perhaps TRBD1 is the D gene, with 6 bases matching. Sequencing was done on a sample of PBMCs. This TCR was sampled from a man in his sixties with colorectal cancer. The DNA is as follows: TGTGCCAGCAGTGGCACAGGGAATCAGCCCCAGCATTTT. Translated, this gives CASSGTGNQPQHF.